This T cell receptor beta chain was sequenced in a study of cytotoxic CD8 clonotypes in ibrutinib-treated CLL. Clones were sequenced by immunoSEQ multiplex PCR, and TCRdb holds only the in-frame ones, with some missing. The table lists approximately 140,000 clones, 70% to 80% of them singletons, with under 35% in the top ten. Overall study results and limits: Sampling schedules were unmatched across sustained-remission and progressing patients. The clonality rise at ibrutinib response reflected private clonotype expansion.

This CDR3 has 13 amino acids. CDR1 SNHLY and CDR2 FYNNEI come from the germline V gene. Trimming pared 6 bases from V and 7 bases from J, leaving 16 bases between. In its sample, this clone was seen once. The antigen remains unidentified. Genomic DNA in an amount of approximately 2.2 micrograms was extracted from cryopreserved PBMCs and used for the preparation of TCR beta libraries. This clonotype was obtained from a human donor with chronic lymphocytic leukemia. Sample: PBMCs, taken after 12 months of ibrutinib treatment. The chain is built from TRBV2 and TRBJ2-7; no clear D. CDR3: CASSDLGTREQYF. CDR3 DNA sequence: TGTGCCAGCAGCGATCTGGGCACGAGGGAGCAGTACTTC.